This T cell receptor (beta chain) was recorded in a study of shared clonotypes between healthy human individuals (dated by TCRdb to the early 2020s). At the level of the whole study: The cohort comprised a couple of women and a few men aged 18 to 49 years. For each donor, three plates each were used for CD4 naive and CD4 memory, two plates were used for CD8 naive, and one plate was used for CD8 memory. Different laboratories and diverse techniques were used to prepare libraries and sequence TCR repertoires, to increase sequencing depth and limit assay-specific biases. To estimate repertoire size and how much clonotypes are shared between individuals, the study performed deep sequencing of blood TCR repertoires from roughly five healthy adults. Each donor's leukapheresis produced roughly between roughly 0.94 and 9.5 billion PBMCs. The full study reports these points: Naive subsets generally had larger estimated clonotype richness than memory subsets did. Higher generation probabilities were observed for clonotypes shared by all four sorted-subset donors than for non-shared clonotypes. When a few donors were compared, the shared fraction of clonotypes was 5% to 6.5% for naive CD4, 3.5% to 4% for naive CD8, 2% to 2.5% for memory CD4, and 0.35% to 0.4% for memory CD8. Incomplete sequencing was indicated by rarefaction of sorted-subset datasets, despite the large sequencing depth. Based on pairwise subsampling, the degree of clonotype sharing among donors was expected to be affected by sequencing depth. Sampling was limited to blood, and TCR repertoires in tissue likely differ from TCR repertoires in blood. The genetic and exposure-history diversity represented was limited by the small number of donors.

In the case of this clone: Its target antigen remains unknown. No much larger clone is present one base from it, and per-base qualities are unavailable. Within the sample, other DNA sequences also encode this same CDR3.

Donors were healthy HIV-negative adults with no recently reported acute infections or vaccinations. Every donor was a Caucasian adult residing in Nashville, Tennessee, USA. Magnetic negative selection was used to enrich CD4+ T cells, after which naive cells were positively selected on CD45RA and the negative fraction became the memory subset. Blood was obtained by leukapheresis, after which PBMCs were separated by Ficoll-Histopaque density gradient centrifugation and cryopreserved in liquid nitrogen vapor phase. Purity and quantity of every magnetically sorted T cell population were checked by analytical flow cytometry. Each sorted fraction had its genomic DNA isolated and then quantified by UV absorbance on a Nanodrop 2000c. Taken from cysteine to phenylalanine, the CDR3 has 11 residues. CDR3 DNA is the only sequence kept; it has 33 bases, read in frame from the first base. According to the germline V gene (reference sequence), CDR1 reads DFQATT and CDR2 reads SNEGSKA. V sheds 6 bases and J sheds 4 bases, leaving 7 bases between their ends.

TCR CDR3 regions were amplified from genomic DNA by multiplex PCR using the deep immunoSEQ assay. Extracted genomic DNA from each cell subset was spread evenly across all wells of several immunoSEQ 96-well plates, with each plate serving as a replicate. Each replicate PCR for sorted subsets received about 200 ng genomic DNA, equal to roughly 30,000 T cell genomes. Purified libraries were quantified with a Qubit 3.0 fluorometer, sized on a Bioanalyzer 2100, and re-quantified with the KAPA Library Quantification kit. Every immunoSEQ 96-well plate was sequenced on a separate single-read 150-cycle Illumina NextSeq 550 flow cell. The original pipeline was this. The immunoSEQ output contained only junctional sequences without quality scores, so filtering could not match that applied to full-length reads. To assign V/J genes and CDR3, sequences were annotated using PyIR, a Python wrapper for IgBLAST v1.9, with IMGT germline references. Reads were removed for weak V/J assignments (E-value above 1e-6), missing CDR3, stop codons, out-of-frame junctions, or ambiguous translated residues. V3J clonotypes were defined as sequences sharing the same inferred V gene, J gene, and CDR3 amino acid sequence. The percentage overlap between two repertoires was calculated by dividing the number of shared unique clonotypes by the size of the smaller repertoire. Richness of each repertoire was evaluated using RTK rarefaction, the Chao1 estimator, and Recon v2.1 estimates of unobserved clonotypes. Generation probabilities were computed with OLGA for all TCRbeta clonotypes obtained by the gDNA method from several donors. TCRdb stores this immuneACCESS table with in-frame sequences only. Part of the clones is absent; in the studies checked, under half of the shortfall reflects unresolved V genes, and no reason is known for the rest. The V and J calls and clone size were taken over from that table, and D and trimming were inferred from the DNA. The sample yields roughly 1,600,000 clones; 98% were counted once. Jointly, the top ten make up roughly 0.35% of the sample.

The receptor was isolated from a man in his thirties or forties in good health. This chain is built from TRBV20-1 and TRBJ2-1; the D gene lacks a confident call. Sequenced material: naive CD4+ T cells sorted from blood. The sample's cell subset or site label is to be understood as: CD45RA+ positively selected. The DNA sequence is given as TGCAGTGCACGGGCTTACAATGAGCAGTTCTTC. This sequence encodes CSARAYNEQFF.